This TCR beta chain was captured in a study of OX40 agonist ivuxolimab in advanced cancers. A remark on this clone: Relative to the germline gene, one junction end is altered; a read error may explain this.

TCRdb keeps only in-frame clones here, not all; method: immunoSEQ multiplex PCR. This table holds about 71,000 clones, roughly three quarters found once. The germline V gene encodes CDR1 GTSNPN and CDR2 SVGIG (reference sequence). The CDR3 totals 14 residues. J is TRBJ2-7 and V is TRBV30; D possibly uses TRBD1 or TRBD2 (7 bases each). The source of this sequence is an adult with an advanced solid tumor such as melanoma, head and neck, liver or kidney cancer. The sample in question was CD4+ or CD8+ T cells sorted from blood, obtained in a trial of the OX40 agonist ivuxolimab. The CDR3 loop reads CAGRGVAGGYEQYF. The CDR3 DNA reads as TGTGCCGGGAGGGGAGTGGCAGGGGGCTACGAGCAGTACTTC.